These 12 T cell receptor beta chains originate from one sample sequenced in a study of Ad26.COV2.S vaccination and SARS-CoV-2 variants (dated by TCRdb to the early 2020s). The time point label, read with the paper, signifies: individuals recovered from natural SARS-CoV-2 infection. The library was produced with the immunoSEQ multiplex PCR assay. TCRdb re-hosts the immuneACCESS table, in-frame sequences only. Its copies lack some clones; in the studies checked, an unresolved V gene accounts for under half of them, and the cause for the rest is not known. The sample table contains about 350,000 clones; only one count was recorded for around 92% of them. The ten largest clones capture under 4% of the sample. The sample consisted of peripheral blood, taken after recovery from COVID-19. These receptors were obtained from a human donor who had recovered from COVID-19.

The CDR3 sequence: CASSPWVDNTEAFF. Here the CDR3 DNA reads TGTGCCAGCAGCCCTTGGGTGGATAACACTGAAGCTTTCTTT. The V call is TRBV7-2, the J call TRBJ1-1, with unresolved D. The V end was cut by 5 bases, the J end by 2 bases, with 12 bases between. CDR1 is SGHTA, CDR2 FQGNSA, per germline. The CDR3 sequence is 14 residues long.

This chain links TRBV5-5 with TRBJ1-4, with D possibly TRBD1 on 5 matching bases. CDR1 is SGHKS, CDR2 YYEKEE, per germline (reference sequence). Trimming pared 0 bases from V and 12 bases from J, leaving 9 bases between. The CDR3 runs to 12 residues. In nucleotides, the CDR3 is TGTGCCAGCAGCTTGGAGGGGAAGCAACTGTTTTTT. Protein sequence: CASSLEGKQLFF.

J is TRBJ2-5 and V is TRBV5-1, with D perhaps assigned TRBD1 or TRBD2 (6 bases each). This CDR3 contains 16 residues. V lost 3 bases and J lost 4, with 19 bases in between. Per the germline V gene, CDR1 is SGHRS and CDR2 is YFSETQ. The chain's CDR3 is CASSSSGADFGETQYF. In DNA form, the CDR3 reads TGCGCCAGCAGCTCGTCGGGGGCCGATTTTGGAGAGACCCAGTACTTC.

The chain uses TRBV9 and TRBJ2-3; 9 nucleotides agree with TRBD2. Germline CDR1 is SGDLS and CDR2 is YYNGEE. Trimming at V came to 0 bases and at J to 3 bases, leaving 2 bases not matched to a gene. This CDR3 has 15 amino acids. The CDR3 coding sequence is TGTGCCAGCAGCGTAGCCGCGGGGGGGACAGATACGCAGTATTTT. Translating gives CASSVAAGGTDTQYF.

The chain uses TRBV7-2 and TRBJ2-7, with TRBD2 matching 13 bases. This CDR3 has 17 amino acids. V shed 1 base, J shed 4 bases, and the junction held 7 bases outside the gene matches. The V gene's germline CDR1 is SGHTA and CDR2 FQGNSA. The DNA for the CDR3 is TGTGCCAGCAGCTTAGGGAGCAGACTAGCGGGGGGTTACGAGCAGTACTTC. Its protein is CASSLGSRLAGGYEQYF.

The rearrangement links TRBV11-2 to TRBJ2-7; 8 bases line up with TRBD2. The germline V gene has CDR1 SGHAT and CDR2 FQNNGV. This CDR3 is built from 14 residues. The junction had 5 bases not matched to a gene; V was cut back by 7 bases and J by 0 bases. The CDR3 DNA is TGTGCCAGCACGCTTAGCGGGGCCTCCTACGAGCAGTACTTC. This translates into CASTLSGASYEQYF.

The rearrangement links TRBV15 to TRBJ1-2; D is undetermined. Germline V gene sequence: CDR1 LNHNV, CDR2 YYDKDF (reference sequence). V was trimmed by 0 bases and J by 4 bases, leaving 3 bases between them. This CDR3 spans 12 amino acids. The CDR3 DNA reads TGTGCCACCAGCAGAGATCGCTATGGCTACACCTTC. Its protein is CATSRDRYGYTF.

The V gene is TRBV5-1, the J gene TRBJ2-7, with 7 positions matching TRBD2. CDR3 length equals 14 residues. With 6 bases clipped from V and 1 base from J, the junction kept 7 bases outside the gene matches. Per the germline V gene, CDR1 is SGHRS and CDR2 is YFSETQ. This CDR3 reads CASTPGGVSYEQYF. The DNA for the CDR3 is TGCGCCAGCACCCCTGGGGGGGTTTCCTACGAGCAGTACTTC.

This chain connects TRBV6-5 to TRBJ1-2; a weak D match, TRBD1 (5 bases). Germline V gene sequence: CDR1 MNHEY, CDR2 SVGAGI. V lost 3 bases and J lost 4, with 9 bases in between. The CDR3 covers 13 residues. The DNA for the CDR3 is TGTGCCAGCAGTTATGAGGGGTCCTATGGCTACACCTTC. Translated, it gives CASSYEGSYGYTF.

The rearrangement joins TRBV5-1 to TRBJ1-4; 7 nucleotides agree with TRBD1. The length of the CDR3 is 15 residues. From germline, CDR1 is SGHRS and CDR2 YFSETQ. V lost 4 bases and J lost 4; bases outside the gene matches: 7. CDR3 region: CASSGQGTDNEKLFF. The CDR3 DNA is TGCGCCAGCAGCGGGCAGGGGACAGATAATGAAAAACTGTTTTTT.

This clone was observed a few times. The chain has TRBV25-1 and TRBJ1-5; no clear D. The CDR3 has 13 residues. Germline assignment: CDR1 MGHDK and CDR2 SYGVNS. Trimming removed 2 bases at V and 6 bases at J, with 8 bases between. The CDR3 spells CASSEGDFQPQHF. CDR3 nucleotide sequence: TGTGCCAGCAGTGAAGGAGATTTTCAGCCCCAGCATTTT.

This rearrangement joins TRBV18 to TRBJ2-4; TRBD1 agrees at 10 bases. The CDR3 loop spans 15 amino acids. Germline V gene lookup returns CDR1 KGHSH and CDR2 LQKENI. Trimming at V came to 6 bases and at J to 7 bases, leaving 9 bases not matched to a gene. The CDR3 nucleotides read TGTGCCAGCTCCCCCGGGTCGGGACAGGGGAACATTCAGTACTTC. This encodes CASSPGSGQGNIQYF. Full variable domain (rest looked up from reference TRBV18 and TRBJ2-4): NAGVMQNPRHLVRRRGQEARLRCSPMKGHSHVYWYRQLPEEGLKFMVYLQKENIIDESGMPKERFSAEFPKEGPSILRIQQVVRGDSAAYFCASSPGSGQGNIQYFGAGTRLSVL.